Following are 17 T cell receptor beta chains from one sample sequenced in a study of cytomegalovirus exposure and HLA in healthy donors. A multiplex PCR was run with 60 Vbeta primers and 13 Jbeta primers. Measured with immunoSEQ multiplex PCR; TCRdb has only the in-frame clones, and not every one. The specimen's table records about 120,000 clones. Sequenced input: PBMCs. These receptor sequences come from a woman aged 35 to 49 in good health and CMV-seropositive.

The rearrangement joins TRBV30 to TRBJ2-3; TRBD1 matches at 9 bases. The CDR3 totals 16 residues. The V gene's germline CDR1 is GTSNPN and CDR2 SVGIG (reference sequence). With V trimmed by 4 bases and J by 0 bases, 8 bases remained unmatched. The CDR3 region is CAWTSRGTGSTDTQYF. CDR3 in DNA: TGTGCCTGGACCTCTCGGGGGACAGGGAGCACAGATACGCAGTATTTT.

This chain connects TRBV2 to TRBJ1-4; D might be TRBD1 (5 bases). Trimming pared 7 bases from V and 3 bases from J, leaving 24 bases between. Germline CDR1 SNHLY, CDR2 FYNNEI. CDR3 length: 18 amino acids. The CDR3 here is CASTELPQGLAANEKLFF. As DNA, the CDR3 is TGTGCCAGCACCGAATTACCCCAGGGACTTGCAGCTAATGAAAAACTGTTTTTT.

The V and J genes are TRBV2 and TRBJ2-2; TRBD2 aligns across 11 bases. The CDR3 totals 16 residues. Germline values: CDR1 SNHLY, CDR2 FYNNEI. J lost 4 bases, V lost 6 bases, and 7 bases had no gene match. DNA of the CDR3: TGTGCCAGCAGGGGTACTAGCGGGAGCTCCACCGGGGAGCTGTTTTTT. Its translation is CASRGTSGSSTGELFF.

The rearrangement links TRBV28 to TRBJ2-6; the match to TRBD2 covers 8 bases. CDR3 length: 16 amino acids. J was trimmed by 5 bases and V by 3 bases; bases with no gene match: 6. Germline assignment: CDR1 MDHEN and CDR2 SYDVKM. CDR3 residues: CASSFAREGWANVLTF. The CDR3 nucleotides read TGTGCCAGCAGTTTCGCCCGGGAGGGGTGGGCCAACGTCCTGACTTTC. Looking up the rest from reference TRBV28 and TRBJ2-6 gives the full variable domain: DVKVTQSSRYLVKRTGEKVFLECVQDMDHENMFWYRQDPGLGLRLIYFSYDVKMKEKGDIPEGYSVSREKKERFSLILESASTNQTSMYLCASSFAREGWANVLTFGAGSRLTVL.

The chain recombines TRBV5-1 with TRBJ2-1; 10 positions match TRBD2. Per germline, CDR1 SGHRS and CDR2 YFSETQ. The CDR3 length is 14 residues. Trimming removed 3 bases from V and 6 bases from J; junction bases left unmatched: 3. CDR3 coding DNA: TGCGCCAGCAGCTCCGGGACTAGCGTCAATGAGCAGTTCTTC. Residues: CASSSGTSVNEQFF.

The chain uses TRBV28 and TRBJ2-1; 8 bases map to TRBD1. J lost 4 bases, V lost 4 bases, and 9 bases had no gene match. Looked up from germline, CDR1 is MDHEN and CDR2 is SYDVKM. The CDR3 runs 16 residues. CDR3 in DNA: TGTGCCAGCAGTTCCACTCAGGGGGCTATTTACAATGAGCAGTTCTTC. This translates into CASSSTQGAIYNEQFF.

V gene TRBV6-5 combines with J gene TRBJ1-1, with D tentatively TRBD1 (5 bases). The germline gives CDR1 MNHEY, CDR2 SVGAGI. V lost 4 bases to trimming and J lost 2 bases, with 8 bases between them. The CDR3 contains 13 residues. DNA for the CDR3: TGTGCCAGCAGTTTGACAGAAAACACTGAAGCTTTCTTT. Amino acids: CASSLTENTEAFF.

The chain joins TRBV7-3 to TRBJ1-1, with TRBD1 matching 8 bases. The CDR3 loop spans 13 amino acids. V dropped 5 bases and J dropped 6; count of bases not matched to a gene: 5. Germline CDR1 and CDR2: SGHTA and FQGTGA. As DNA, the CDR3 is TGTGCCAGCAGCCTAGACAGGGGCGCTGAAGCTTTCTTT. This encodes CASSLDRGAEAFF.

The rearrangement uses TRBV7-3 and TRBJ2-1, with 11 bases aligning to TRBD2. Unmatched junction bases numbered 11, after V lost 0 bases and J lost 7 bases. Germline V gene data show CDR1 as SGHTA and CDR2 as FQGTGA. This CDR3 is 18 amino acids long. In DNA form, the CDR3 reads TGTGCCAGCAGCTTAACGTCCACTAGCGGGAGAATTAAGAATGAGCAGTTCTTC. As protein: CASSLTSTSGRIKNEQFF.

In nucleotides, the CDR3 is TGCGCCAGCAGCCAATTAGCGGGAGCAGGTGGCATTCAGTACTTC. Encoded protein: CASSQLAGAGGIQYF. V is TRBV5-1 and J is TRBJ2-4; 9 bases map to TRBD2. CDR3 size: 15 residues. Trimming cost V 4 bases and J 9 bases; bases outside gene matches: 11. Germline V gene lookup returns CDR1 SGHRS and CDR2 YFSETQ.

The CDR3 sequence is CASSVPGTGDTEAFF. The CDR3 DNA is TGTGCCAGCAGTGTACCAGGGACAGGGGACACTGAAGCTTTCTTT. The V gene is TRBV6-5, the J gene TRBJ1-1, with TRBD1 identical over 10 bases. Germline CDR1 reads MNHEY; CDR2 reads SVGAGI. The J segment lost 3 bases and the V segment lost 5 bases, leaving 6 bases of the junction unmatched. The CDR3 spans 15 residues.

The chain has TRBV19 and TRBJ2-5; tentative D call: TRBD2 (5 bases). Trimming cost V 8 bases and J 6 bases, with 19 bases left between them. There are 14 residues in the CDR3. CDR1 LNHDA and CDR2 SQIVND come from the germline V gene (reference sequence). The CDR3 DNA sequence: TGTGCCAGTCGCGACCGATCCTCGGGAAAGACCCAGTACTTC. Translated, it gives CASRDRSSGKTQYF.

The chain is built from TRBV4-2 and TRBJ1-2; D unresolved. V shed 1 base and J shed 3 bases, with 24 bases lying between them. CDR1 and CDR2 (germline): LGHNA, YNFKEQ. This CDR3 is built from 19 residues. The CDR3 coding sequence is TGTGCCAGCAGCCAAGCAACCACGTGGAAGTCGGGTGTATACTATGGCTACACCTTC. Its translation: CASSQATTWKSGVYYGYTF.

V is TRBV7-8 and J is TRBJ2-1, with D possibly matching TRBD2 (5 bases). This CDR3 region has 15 residues. CDR1 and CDR2 from the germline V gene are SGHVS and FQNEAQ. With 1 base removed from V and 5 bases from J, the gap between germline ends came to 12 bases. The CDR3 DNA is TGTGCCAGCAGCTTAGGTACTGGAGGAGACAATGAGCAGTTCTTC. Its translation is CASSLGTGGDNEQFF.

V usage is TRBV10-1 and J usage is TRBJ2-5, with TRBD2 matching over 8 bases. V gave up 0 bases and J gave up 1 base; unmatched junction bases: 4. From germline, CDR1 is WNHNN and CDR2 SYGVQD (reference sequence). The CDR3 length is 16 residues. The CDR3 loop reads CASSESTSALQETQYF. The DNA of the CDR3 is TGCGCCAGCAGTGAGTCGACTAGCGCCCTCCAAGAGACCCAGTACTTC.

V usage is TRBV6-1 and J usage is TRBJ2-1, with TRBD2 matching over 9 bases. The CDR3 covers 15 residues. Germline V gene data show CDR1 as MNHNS and CDR2 as SASEGT. The V segment lost 4 bases and the J segment 3 bases; nucleotides outside the gene matches: 4. The CDR3 region is CASSALAGSYNEQFF. In DNA, the CDR3 is TGTGCCAGCAGTGCTCTAGCGGGAAGCTACAATGAGCAGTTCTTC.

This chain connects TRBV4-2 to TRBJ2-1, with a possible D match to TRBD2 (5 bases). This CDR3 comprises 16 residues. Germline CDR1 reads LGHNA; CDR2 reads YNFKEQ. Trimming left V 0 bases short and J 2 bases short, with 11 bases between. In nucleotides, the CDR3 is TGTGCCAGCAGCCAAGAGCCGGTGAGGGCCTACAATGAGCAGTTCTTC. Residues: CASSQEPVRAYNEQFF.